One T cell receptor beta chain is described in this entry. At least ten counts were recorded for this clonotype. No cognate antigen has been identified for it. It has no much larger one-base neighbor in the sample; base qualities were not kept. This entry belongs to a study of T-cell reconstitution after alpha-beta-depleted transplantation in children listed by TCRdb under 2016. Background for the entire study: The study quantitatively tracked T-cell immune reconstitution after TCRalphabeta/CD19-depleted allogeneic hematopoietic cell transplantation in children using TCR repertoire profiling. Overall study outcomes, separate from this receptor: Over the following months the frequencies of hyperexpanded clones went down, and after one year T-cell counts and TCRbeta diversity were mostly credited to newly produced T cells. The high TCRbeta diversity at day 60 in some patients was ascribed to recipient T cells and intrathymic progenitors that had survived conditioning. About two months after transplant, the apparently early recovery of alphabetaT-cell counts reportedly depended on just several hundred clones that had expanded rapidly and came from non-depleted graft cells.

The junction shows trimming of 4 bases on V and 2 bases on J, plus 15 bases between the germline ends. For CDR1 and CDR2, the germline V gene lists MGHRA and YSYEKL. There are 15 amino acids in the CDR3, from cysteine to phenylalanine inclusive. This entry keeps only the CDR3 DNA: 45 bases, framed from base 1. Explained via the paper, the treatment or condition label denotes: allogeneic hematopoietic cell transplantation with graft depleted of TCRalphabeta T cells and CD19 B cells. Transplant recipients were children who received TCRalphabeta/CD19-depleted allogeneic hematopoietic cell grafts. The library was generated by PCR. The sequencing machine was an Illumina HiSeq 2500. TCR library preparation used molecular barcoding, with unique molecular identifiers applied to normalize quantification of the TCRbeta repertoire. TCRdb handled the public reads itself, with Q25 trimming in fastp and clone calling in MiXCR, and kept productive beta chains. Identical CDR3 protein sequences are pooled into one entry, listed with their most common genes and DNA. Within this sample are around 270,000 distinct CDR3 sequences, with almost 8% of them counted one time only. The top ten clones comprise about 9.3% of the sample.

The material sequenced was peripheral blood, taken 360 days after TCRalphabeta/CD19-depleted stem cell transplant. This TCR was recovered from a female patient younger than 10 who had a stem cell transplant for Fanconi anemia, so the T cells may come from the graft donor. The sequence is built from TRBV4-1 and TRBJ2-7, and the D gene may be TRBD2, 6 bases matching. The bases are TGCGCCAGCAGCCTCTTTAGGGCGGGAACCTACGAGCAGTACTTC. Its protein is CASSLFRAGTYEQYF.